These 30 T cell receptor beta chains originate from one sample sequenced in a study of blood T cell repertoires in COVID-19. Generated by immunoSEQ multiplex PCR, the TCRdb table keeps only in-frame clones and is missing some. Among around 20,000 clones, 85% were seen once, and the ten largest hold 30% to 40%. The sequenced sample was peripheral blood. The receptors derive from a human donor with active COVID-19. The donor label of this sample is uncertain.

The chain links TRBV30 to TRBJ2-7, with 13 bases fitting TRBD2. The trim removed 1 base at V and 7 bases at J, leaving 10 bases unmatched. The germline gives CDR1 GTSNPN, CDR2 SVGIG (reference sequence). The CDR3 loop spans 16 amino acids. The CDR3 is CAWSERTSGGLREQYF. Written as DNA, the CDR3 is TGTGCCTGGAGTGAAAGGACTAGCGGGGGTTTGAGGGAGCAGTACTTC.

This sequence joins TRBV5-4 and TRBJ1-2, with D perhaps TRBD1 (6 bases). The germline V gene encodes CDR1 SGHNT and CDR2 YYREEE (reference sequence). This CDR3 contains 13 residues. Trimming pared 5 bases from V and 1 base from J, leaving 9 bases between. The CDR3 is CASSQDSNYGYTF. CDR3 coding DNA: TGTGCCAGCAGTCAGGACAGTAACTATGGCTACACCTTC.

J is TRBJ2-2 and V is TRBV7-9; 10 nucleotides line up with TRBD2. The CDR3 extends over 16 amino acids. The ends lost 4 bases at V and 4 bases at J; junction bases unmatched: 6. Germline lookup yields CDR1 SEHNR and CDR2 FQNEAQ (reference sequence). The CDR3 region has the DNA TGTGCCAGCAGCTCCGGACTAGCGGAAGGCACCGGGGAGCTGTTTTTT. This sequence encodes CASSSGLAEGTGELFF.

The rearrangement links TRBV13 to TRBJ2-5; TRBD1 matches at 7 bases. CDR1 and CDR2 from the germline V gene are PRHDT and FYEKMQ (reference sequence). After removal of 5 bases from V and 1 base from J, the junction contained 10 bases not matched to a gene. The CDR3 length is 16 residues. The CDR3 reads CASSPDRVVGQETQYF. In nucleotides, the CDR3 is TGTGCCAGCAGCCCTGACAGGGTAGTAGGCCAAGAGACCCAGTACTTC.

This clone has a single count. V and J are TRBV24-1 and TRBJ2-2; TRBD2 matches at 8 bases. Trimming cost V 4 bases and J 6 bases; bases outside gene matches: 9. Germline CDR1 KGHDR, CDR2 SFDVKD. The CDR3 covers 16 residues. CDR3 in DNA: TGTGCCACCAGTGACGAAAGCGGGAGTGGGGCCGGGGAGCTGTTTTTT. This translates into CATSDESGSGAGELFF.

The chain uses TRBV30 and TRBJ1-2; TRBD1 agrees at 7 bases. The CDR3 has 15 amino acids. V shed 8 bases and J 3 bases; nucleotides not matched to a gene: 15. Looked up from germline, CDR1 is GTSNPN and CDR2 is SVGIG (reference sequence). CDR3 residues: CAGLRGQAIDYGYTF. CDR3 DNA sequence: TGTGCCGGTTTAAGGGGGCAGGCGATCGACTATGGCTACACCTTC.

This clone was seen only a few times. V usage is TRBV7-9 and J usage is TRBJ2-1; 11 bases fit TRBD2. The CDR3 extends over 19 amino acids. The V segment lost 4 bases and the J segment 0 bases; nucleotides outside the gene matches: 11. Germline CDR1 SEHNR, CDR2 FQNEAQ (reference sequence). The CDR3, as DNA: TGTGCCAGCAGCTCCTTGCTAGCGGGAGGACAGAGCTCCTACAATGAGCAGTTCTTC. Residues: CASSSLLAGGQSSYNEQFF.

This clone showed up just once. V is TRBV5-4 and J is TRBJ1-1, with D possibly matching TRBD1 (5 bases). The CDR3 has 13 amino acids. V gave up 2 bases and J gave up 5 bases, with 10 bases separating them. Germline V CDR1 and CDR2: SGHNT, YYREEE (reference sequence). In DNA, the CDR3 is TGTGCCAGCAGCTTTGGAGGGGTTACTGAAGCTTTCTTT. Its translation: CASSFGGVTEAFF.

The V call is TRBV29-1, the J call TRBJ1-2; D call uncertain. The CDR3 is 13 amino acids. Trimming took off 2 bases at V and 6 bases at J, with 13 bases between the two ends. CDR1 SQVTM and CDR2 ANQGSEA come from the germline V gene. CDR3: CSVESPLRDGYTF. DNA of the CDR3: TGCAGCGTTGAATCGCCCTTACGGGATGGCTACACCTTC.

The chain is built from TRBV2 and TRBJ2-2; TRBD2 matches at 10 bases. The V segment lost 7 bases and the J segment 6 bases; nucleotides outside the gene matches: 5. CDR1 and CDR2 from the germline V gene are SNHLY and FYNNEI. The CDR3 has 14 residues. The CDR3 DNA reads TGTGCCAGCATAAGAGCGGGAGGGTCCGGGGAGCTGTTTTTT. Its protein product is CASIRAGGSGELFF.

The chain uses TRBV7-2 and TRBJ2-7, with 12 bases aligning to TRBD2. The V gene's germline CDR1 is SGHTA and CDR2 FQGNSA. The CDR3 length is 14 residues. Losses at the gene ends were 5 bases for V and 3 bases for J; bases not matched to a gene: 2. For the CDR3, the DNA is TGTGCCAGCAGCGAGACTAGCGGGGGCTACGAGCAGTACTTC. This codes for CASSETSGGYEQYF.

This clone is a singleton in its sample. The chain links TRBV30 to TRBJ2-5; 7 bases line up with TRBD2. This CDR3 is 13 amino acids long. Trimming took 6 bases from V and 5 from J; bases not matched to a gene: 9. Per the germline V gene, CDR1 is GTSNPN and CDR2 is SVGIG (reference sequence). The CDR3 DNA reads as TGTGCCTGTACGGGGGGTCGGCAGGAGACCCAGTACTTC. Its protein product is CACTGGRQETQYF.

This clone was picked up one time. This chain links TRBV6-6 with TRBJ2-7, with TRBD2 matching 7 bases. The germline gives CDR1 MNHNY, CDR2 SVGAGI (reference sequence). J was trimmed by 4 bases and V by 7 bases; bases with no gene match: 10. The CDR3 sequence is 14 residues long. Here the CDR3 reads CASTMEPGGYEQYF. The CDR3, as DNA: TGTGCCAGCACCATGGAGCCCGGGGGGTACGAGCAGTACTTC.

The V and J genes are TRBV7-9 and TRBJ2-6; a possible D gene is TRBD2 (5 bases). This CDR3 is built from 14 residues. The V end lost 6 bases, the J end lost 4 bases, and 10 bases lay between the germline ends. Looked up from germline, CDR1 is SEHNR and CDR2 is FQNEAQ (reference sequence). The DNA of the CDR3 is TGTGCCAGCAGTCTCGAGGGAGGGGCCAACGTCCTGACTTTC. This gives the protein CASSLEGGANVLTF.

CDR3 protein: CASSEKGRRPSGYTF. The CDR3 bases are TGTGCCAGCAGCGAAAAGGGGCGCAGGCCTAGTGGCTACACCTTC. This sequence joins TRBV3-1 (or the pseudogene TRBV3-2) and TRBJ1-2; tentatively, D is TRBD1 (5 bases). This CDR3 has 15 amino acids. The V gene's germline CDR1 is LGHDT and CDR2 YNNKEL (reference sequence). V lost 5 bases and J 7 bases, leaving 20 bases between the germline ends.

The chain uses TRBV19 and TRBJ2-1; 13 nucleotides match TRBD2. In germline, CDR1 is LNHDA, CDR2 SQIVND (reference sequence). CDR3 size: 17 residues. V gave up 1 base and J gave up 9 bases; unmatched junction bases: 9. CDR3 bases: TGTGCCAGTAGTATAGGTCGGACTAGCGGGGGCAAAGGTGAGCAGTTCTTC. Protein sequence: CASSIGRTSGGKGEQFF.

The rearrangement uses TRBV3-1 (or the pseudogene TRBV3-2) and TRBJ2-7; 11 positions match TRBD2. The trim removed 6 bases at V and 5 bases at J, leaving 9 bases unmatched. Germline values: CDR1 LGHDT, CDR2 YNNKEL (reference sequence). CDR3 size: 15 residues. The CDR3 spells CASSFSGTSGDEQYF. CDR3 sequence (DNA): TGTGCCAGCAGTTTCTCCGGGACTAGCGGTGACGAGCAGTACTTC.

V usage is TRBV5-1 and J usage is TRBJ2-7, with a possible D match to TRBD2 (6 bases). V lost 0 bases and J lost 2, with 15 bases in between. The CDR3 extends over 16 amino acids. Germline CDR1 SGHRS, CDR2 YFSETQ. The CDR3: CASSLGPMEGTYEQYF. The CDR3 region has the DNA TGCGCCAGCAGCTTGGGTCCGATGGAGGGAACCTACGAGCAGTACTTC.

V and J are TRBV5-1 and TRBJ2-2; 8 bases map to TRBD2. V dropped 4 bases and J dropped 9; count of bases not matched to a gene: 11. This CDR3 region has 15 residues. Germline assignment: CDR1 SGHRS and CDR2 YFSETQ. CDR3 region: CASSKGLVRDRELFF. CDR3 in DNA: TGCGCCAGCAGCAAGGGACTAGTGCGGGACCGGGAGCTGTTTTTT.

This rearrangement joins TRBV27 to TRBJ2-1, with 10 bases matching TRBD2. Per germline, CDR1 MNHEY and CDR2 SMNVEV (reference sequence). V lost 5 bases, J lost 2 bases, and 3 bases stayed unmatched. The CDR3 is 15 residues long. The chain's CDR3 is CASSPTSGTYNEQFF. The CDR3 bases are TGTGCCAGCAGTCCAACTAGCGGGACCTACAATGAGCAGTTCTTC.

This clone was seen only once. V usage is TRBV5-5 and J usage is TRBJ1-4; D is uncertain. Looked up from germline, CDR1 is SGHKS and CDR2 is YYEKEE (reference sequence). The CDR3 contains 14 residues. V lost 1 base to trimming and J lost 2 bases, with 6 bases between them. The CDR3 protein is CASSLFGTNEKLFF. The DNA for the CDR3 is TGTGCCAGCAGCTTGTTCGGGACTAATGAAAAACTGTTTTTT. Drawing the rest from reference TRBV5-5 and TRBJ1-4, the complete variable domain is DAGVTQSPTHLIKTRGQQVTLRCSPISGHKSVSWYQQVLGQGPQFIFQYYEKEERGRGNFPDRFSARQFPNYSSELNVNALLLGDSALYLCASSLFGTNEKLFFGSGTQLSVL.

The chain links TRBV27 to TRBJ1-4, with D perhaps TRBD1 (6 bases). The CDR3 extends over 14 amino acids. CDR1 is MNHEY and CDR2 is SMNVEV in the germline V gene (reference sequence). V lost 5 bases and J 7 bases, leaving 14 bases between the germline ends. CDR3 amino acids: CASSPLDRSEKLFF. The DNA for the CDR3 is TGTGCCAGCAGTCCATTGGACAGAAGTGAAAAACTGTTTTTT.

The chain employs TRBV3-1 (or the pseudogene TRBV3-2) and TRBJ2-7, with unresolved D. The CDR3 is 12 amino acids. Germline V gives CDR1 LGHDT, CDR2 YNNKEL (reference sequence). V lost 1 base and J lost 3, with 4 bases in between. The CDR3 DNA follows: TGTGCCAGCAGCCAAGCCTACTACGAGCAGTACTTC. Translated: CASSQAYYEQYF.

The chain recombines TRBV5-1 with TRBJ2-5; the match to TRBD1 covers 8 bases. Germline-derived CDR1 and CDR2 are SGHRS and YFSETQ. The CDR3 has 16 residues. V was clipped by 3 bases and J by 1 base; unmatched bases: 8. The CDR3 sequence is CASSSSSRGPQETQYF. CDR3 DNA: TGCGCCAGCAGCTCCAGCAGCAGGGGGCCCCAAGAGACCCAGTACTTC.

The chain combines TRBV6-6 with TRBJ1-6; D remains ambiguous. This CDR3 is built from 13 residues. Germline assignment: CDR1 MNHNY and CDR2 SVGAGI (reference sequence). Trimming pared 3 bases from V and 7 bases from J, leaving 7 bases between. The CDR3 loop is CASSYVENSPLHF. The CDR3 DNA sequence: TGTGCCAGCAGTTATGTCGAGAATTCACCCCTCCACTTT.

The rearrangement uses TRBV7-8 and TRBJ2-1, with 12 bases identical to TRBD2. With 7 bases clipped from V and 7 bases from J, the junction kept 8 bases outside the gene matches. The germline CDR1 and CDR2 sequences are SGHVS and FQNEAQ. The CDR3 is made up of 15 amino acids. The CDR3 loop reads CASNLLAGGLNEQFF. The CDR3 DNA reads TGTGCCAGCAACCTTCTAGCGGGGGGGCTTAATGAGCAGTTCTTC.

This clone appeared once. V usage is TRBV6-5 and J usage is TRBJ1-5, with TRBD1 as a possible D gene (5 bases). Deletions cut 0 bases from V and 2 bases from J, with 11 bases between. Germline CDR1 is MNHEY and CDR2 is SVGAGI. This CDR3 has 16 residues. The CDR3 DNA follows: TGTGCCAGCAGTTACTCTAGGGGCGCGGGCAATCAGCCCCAGCATTTT. As protein: CASSYSRGAGNQPQHF.

The gene calls are TRBV28 and TRBJ1-2; D gene uncertain. Germline CDR1 is MDHEN and CDR2 is SYDVKM. The CDR3 has 11 amino acids. V lost 5 bases and J lost 8, with 9 bases in between. CDR3 DNA: TGTGCCAGCAGTCCCCCGGGGGGCTACACCTTC. Translating it yields CASSPPGGYTF.

The chain links TRBV28 to TRBJ1-1, with a weak D call TRBD1 (5 bases). The CDR3 spans 13 residues. V was trimmed by 8 bases and J by 5 bases, leaving 15 bases between them. Per the germline V gene, CDR1 is MDHEN and CDR2 is SYDVKM. As DNA, the CDR3 is TGTGCCAGCGGGCGGGGCGCAGGGACTGAAGCTTTCTTT. This encodes CASGRGAGTEAFF. The variable domain in full, with the rest retrieved from reference TRBV28 and TRBJ1-1, is DVKVTQSSRYLVKRTGEKVFLECVQDMDHENMFWYRQDPGLGLRLIYFSYDVKMKEKGDIPEGYSVSREKKERFSLILESASTNQTSMYLCASGRGAGTEAFFGQGTRLTVV.

V usage is TRBV5-4 and J usage is TRBJ2-5; 10 positions match TRBD2. This CDR3 spans 16 amino acids. Per germline, CDR1 SGHNT and CDR2 YYREEE (reference sequence). Trimming took 0 bases from V and 1 from J; bases not matched to a gene: 3. Here the CDR3 DNA reads TGTGCCAGCAGCTTGGAAGGACTAGCGGTCCAAGAGACCCAGTACTTC. This gives the protein CASSLEGLAVQETQYF.